This passage covers 28 T cell receptor beta chains from one sample sequenced in a study of blood T cell repertoires in COVID-19. Data came from immunoSEQ multiplex PCR; TCRdb stores just in-frame clones and leaves some out. The sample consists of about 320,000 clones, 85% of them appearing once. The sample comprised peripheral blood. The receptors originated from a human donor in a cohort sampled during active COVID-19.

This clone was seen repeatedly, ten times or more. The chain employs TRBV18 and TRBJ1-1; perhaps TRBD1 as D (6 bases). The V and J ends lost 2 bases and 0 bases respectively, with 13 bases between them. The CDR3 sequence is 16 residues long. The germline CDR1 and CDR2 sequences are KGHSH and LQKENI. CDR3 in DNA: TGTGCCAGCTCACCAGCGGCGGGGGCGATGAACACTGAAGCTTTCTTT. Its translation is CASSPAAGAMNTEAFF.

The chain links TRBV21-1 to TRBJ1-1; TRBD1 is the table's D call, not checked against the DNA. TRBV21-1 is shown as a pseudogene. The CDR3 has 20 residues. CDR3 nucleotide sequence: TGTGCCAGCAGCCCCTCATCCAAGGGGGAAATTGCAGACATGAACACTGAAGCTTTCTTT. It encodes CASSPSSKGEIADMNTEAFF.

The genes are TRBV7-2 and TRBJ2-3, with 8 bases matching TRBD2. Trimming cost V 1 base and J 4 bases; bases outside gene matches: 7. The CDR3 loop spans 16 amino acids. Germline V gives CDR1 SGHTA, CDR2 FQGNSA. The CDR3 region has the DNA TGTGCCAGCAGCTTAGGAGGACTAGCCGCGGCAGATACGCAGTATTTT. As protein: CASSLGGLAAADTQYF.

The CDR3 sequence is CASSFGHPWFQETQYF. Written as DNA, the CDR3 is TGTGCCAGCAGCTTTGGACACCCTTGGTTCCAAGAGACCCAGTACTTC. The V gene is TRBV7-2, the J gene TRBJ2-5; maybe TRBD1 (5 bases). CDR1 is SGHTA and CDR2 is FQGNSA in the germline V gene. CDR3 length: 16 amino acids. Trimming pared 3 bases from V and 1 base from J, leaving 15 bases between. The full variable domain, in which reference TRBV7-2 and TRBJ2-5 provide the parts outside the CDR3, is GAGVSQSPSNKVTEKGKDVELRCDPISGHTALYWYRQSLGQGLEFLIYFQGNSAPDKSGLPSDRFSAERTGGSVSTLTIQRTQQEDSAVYLCASSFGHPWFQETQYFGPGTRLLVL.

The chain recombines TRBV11-2 with TRBJ1-2; D gene unclear. Trimming took off 3 bases at V and 8 bases at J, with 10 bases between the two ends. The germline gives CDR1 SGHAT, CDR2 FQNNGV. The CDR3 covers 12 residues. As DNA, the CDR3 is TGTGCCAGCAGCTTGACGGAGAGGGGCTACACCTTC. Translated: CASSLTERGYTF.

The CDR3 region is CASRTELNEKLFF. As DNA, the CDR3 is TGTGCCAGCCGGACAGAGCTTAATGAAAAACTGTTTTTT. This chain uses TRBV12-3 or TRBV12-4 with TRBJ1-4, with D possibly matching TRBD1 (6 bases). This CDR3 region has 13 residues. Trimming removed 8 bases from V and 4 bases from J, with 11 bases in between.

The CDR3 region has the DNA TGTGCCAGCAGCCCCCGGGCCTACGAGCAGTACTTC. Its protein is CASSPRAYEQYF. The chain links TRBV13 to TRBJ2-7, with D uncertain. Germline-derived CDR1 and CDR2 are PRHDT and FYEKMQ (reference sequence). V was shortened by 5 bases and J by 2 bases, with 7 bases between the two germline ends. The CDR3 extends over 12 amino acids.

The chain couples TRBV25-1 to TRBJ2-7; the D gene is possibly TRBD2 (7 bases). Per the germline V gene, CDR1 is MGHDK and CDR2 is SYGVNS. This CDR3 is 17 amino acids long. The V end lost 0 bases, the J end lost 3 bases, and 18 bases lay between the germline ends. The DNA for the CDR3 is TGTGCCAGCAGTGAATATCGGGGGGACAAAGGGAGCTACGAGCAGTACTTC. The encoded protein is CASSEYRGDKGSYEQYF.

This chain uses TRBV6-6 with TRBJ1-6; perhaps TRBD1 as D (5 bases). Germline CDR1 MNHNY, CDR2 SVGAGI (reference sequence). With 2 bases removed from V and 10 bases from J, the gap between germline ends came to 15 bases. This CDR3 has 15 amino acids. CDR3 region: CASSYVGRANSPLHF. CDR3 nucleotide sequence: TGTGCCAGCAGTTACGTCGGCAGGGCAAACTCACCCCTCCACTTT.

The chain links TRBV6-5 to TRBJ1-3; D remains unclear. From germline, CDR1 is MNHEY and CDR2 SVGAGI. The germline V and J ends were trimmed by 2 bases and 0 bases, with 11 bases remaining between them. CDR3 length equals 16 residues. In nucleotides, the CDR3 is TGTGCCAGCAGTTACCAGATACCCAACTCTGGAAACACCATATATTTT. This translates into CASSYQIPNSGNTIYF.

The rearrangement joins TRBV11-2 to TRBJ2-1; 8 nucleotides line up with TRBD1. CDR3 length: 15 residues. V dropped 2 bases and J dropped 7; count of bases not matched to a gene: 7. Germline CDR1 reads SGHAT; CDR2 reads FQNNGV. CDR3 sequence: CASSLRSGQGNEQFF. DNA of the CDR3: TGTGCCAGCAGCTTAAGATCCGGACAGGGTAATGAGCAGTTCTTC.

This chain links TRBV18 with TRBJ1-1; TRBD1 matches at 12 bases. Germline CDR1 and CDR2: KGHSH and LQKENI. The CDR3 is made up of 15 amino acids. J lost 11 bases, V lost 0 bases, and 7 bases had no gene match. CDR3 DNA sequence: TGTGCCAGCTCACCACCCCCGGGACAGGGGGCCTCGGCTTTCTTT. It codes for CASSPPPGQGASAFF. Filled out from reference TRBV18 and TRBJ1-1, the complete variable domain reads NAGVMQNPRHLVRRRGQEARLRCSPMKGHSHVYWYRQLPEEGLKFMVYLQKENIIDESGMPKERFSAEFPKEGPSILRIQQVVRGDSAAYFCASSPPPGQGASAFFGQGTRLTVV.

This clone was counted a single time. The chain has TRBV4-1 and TRBJ1-5; D possibly corresponds to TRBD1 (5 bases). Between the trimmed V and J ends, which lost 1 base and 5 bases, there was a span of 6 bases. The CDR3 loop spans 13 amino acids. The germline CDR1 and CDR2 sequences are MGHRA and YSYEKL. This CDR3 is CASSQGGDQPQHF. The CDR3 coding sequence is TGCGCCAGCAGCCAAGGGGGGGATCAGCCCCAGCATTTT.

The chain has TRBV7-2 and TRBJ1-2, with D perhaps TRBD1 (5 bases). CDR3 length: 14 residues. V lost 1 base, J lost 7 bases, and 13 bases lay in between. The germline gives CDR1 SGHTA, CDR2 FQGNSA. The CDR3 nucleotides read TGTGCCAGCAGCTTAGACGGCAGGGCAGCTGGCTACACCTTC. It translates to CASSLDGRAAGYTF.

The CDR3 coding sequence is TGCGCCAGCAGCTTGGAGCGGGGGGAAGAGACCCAGTACTTC. As protein: CASSLERGEETQYF. The rearrangement links TRBV5-1 to TRBJ2-5, with 9 bases identical to TRBD2. Germline assignment: CDR1 SGHRS and CDR2 YFSETQ. The CDR3 has 14 amino acids. Trimming removed 0 bases from V and 3 bases from J; junction bases left unmatched: 0.

This sequence joins TRBV6-5 and TRBJ2-7, with D perhaps matching TRBD2 (7 bases). The CDR3 covers 14 residues. Per the germline V gene, CDR1 is MNHEY and CDR2 is SVGAGI. Deletions cut 6 bases from V and 5 bases from J, with 17 bases between. For the CDR3, the DNA is TGTGCCAGCAGCCGGGTCGCGGGGGCTGACGAGCAGTACTTC. Its translation: CASSRVAGADEQYF.

The chain carries TRBV5-4 and TRBJ2-3; TRBD2 matches at 9 bases. Germline CDR1 reads SGHNT; CDR2 reads YYREEE (reference sequence). The CDR3 consists of 16 residues. V lost 4 bases and J lost 6; bases outside the gene matches: 12. The CDR3 nucleotides read TGTGCCAGCAGCGAGGTTAGCGGGGGATACCACGATACGCAGTATTTT. Protein product: CASSEVSGGYHDTQYF.

The chain employs TRBV5-1 and TRBJ1-4; D is possibly TRBD1 (5 bases). V was shortened by 7 bases and J by 2 bases, with 9 bases between the two germline ends. Germline V gene data show CDR1 as SGHRS and CDR2 as YFSETQ. The CDR3 consists of 13 residues. CDR3 sequence reads: CASAGGTNEKLFF. CDR3 DNA: TGCGCCAGCGCGGGGGGGACTAATGAAAAACTGTTTTTT.

V usage is TRBV11-2 and J usage is TRBJ2-5; D is possibly TRBD2 (5 bases). Germline loops: CDR1 SGHAT, CDR2 FQNNGV. The V end was cut by 1 base, the J end by 6 bases, with 9 bases between. The length of the CDR3 is 13 residues. Here the CDR3 reads CASSLGGKQTQYF. As DNA, the CDR3 is TGTGCCAGCAGCTTAGGAGGGAAGCAGACCCAGTACTTC.

The genes are TRBV18 and TRBJ2-7, with D tentatively TRBD2 (5 bases). Per the germline V gene, CDR1 is KGHSH and CDR2 is LQKENI. The length of the CDR3 is 15 residues. V lost 0 bases, J lost 4 bases, and 13 bases lay in between. The CDR3 DNA reads as TGTGCCAGCTCACCACCCGGGAACCCGAAATACGAGCAGTACTTC. Translation gives CASSPPGNPKYEQYF.

The gene calls are TRBV29-1 and TRBJ1-3, with 8 positions matching TRBD1. Germline CDR1 and CDR2: SQVTM and ANQGSEA. The CDR3 has 17 residues. Unmatched junction bases numbered 14, after V lost 2 bases and J lost 5 bases. The CDR3 reads CSVEHTLGTGHRNTIYF. Written as DNA, the CDR3 is TGCAGCGTTGAACATACTCTCGGGACAGGACACCGAAACACCATATATTTT.

The chain recombines TRBV19 with TRBJ2-2; 8 bases are shared with TRBD1. CDR1 and CDR2 from the germline V gene are LNHDA and SQIVND (reference sequence). The V segment lost 1 base and the J segment 4 bases; nucleotides outside the gene matches: 8. The CDR3 covers 17 residues. The DNA for the CDR3 is TGTGCCAGTAGTATAGGAGGCAGGGGGCATGGCACCGGGGAGCTGTTTTTT. This gives the protein CASSIGGRGHGTGELFF.

This clone has a handful of counts. The rearrangement joins TRBV28 to TRBJ2-7; 7 nucleotides match TRBD1. Unmatched junction bases numbered 6, after V lost 3 bases and J lost 4 bases. Per the germline V gene, CDR1 is MDHEN and CDR2 is SYDVKM. CDR3 size: 14 residues. In DNA, the CDR3 is TGTGCCAGCAGTTTCCCCGGGACAGCTTACGAGCAGTACTTC. Amino acids: CASSFPGTAYEQYF.

On this clone: Other DNA sequences in this sample translate to the same CDR3. The V and J genes are TRBV5-1 and TRBJ2-7; D gene unclear. The CDR3 is 11 residues long. V was shortened by 0 bases and J by 7 bases, with 5 bases between the two germline ends. From germline, CDR1 is SGHRS and CDR2 YFSETQ. The CDR3, as DNA: TGCGCCAGCAGCTTGGGTCCGGAGCAGTACTTC. It is translated as CASSLGPEQYF.

There are a few counts of this clone. The rearrangement links TRBV30 to TRBJ1-5; D uncertain. Germline V gene lookup returns CDR1 GTSNPN and CDR2 SVGIG (reference sequence). CDR3 length: 11 residues. With 3 bases removed from V and 11 bases from J, the gap between germline ends came to 11 bases. The DNA for the CDR3 is TGTGCCTGGAGCCTAGGGAGCACCCAGCATTTT. Amino acid sequence: CAWSLGSTQHF.

The sample holds one count of this clone. The rearrangement links TRBV27 to TRBJ1-6; 9 positions match TRBD1. V gave up 4 bases and J gave up 7 bases; unmatched junction bases: 5. Germline assignment: CDR1 MNHEY and CDR2 SMNVEV (reference sequence). The CDR3 covers 15 residues. The CDR3: CASSWTGAHNSPLHF. The DNA for the CDR3 is TGTGCCAGCAGTTGGACAGGGGCTCACAATTCACCCCTCCACTTT.

The CDR3 protein is CASSESTGVYEQYF. The CDR3 DNA is TGTGCCAGCAGTGAATCGACAGGGGTTTACGAGCAGTACTTC. The rearrangement uses TRBV6-1 and TRBJ2-7, with 8 bases lining up with TRBD1. V trimming: 2 bases; J trimming: 4 bases; junction bases outside the gene matches: 4. The V gene's germline CDR1 is MNHNS and CDR2 SASEGT. There are 14 residues in the CDR3.

V usage is TRBV5-1 and J usage is TRBJ1-1, with D unresolved. The CDR3 loop spans 13 amino acids. Germline V gene sequence: CDR1 SGHRS, CDR2 YFSETQ. The V end was cut by 0 bases, the J end by 6 bases, with 9 bases between. The CDR3 sequence: CASSLEGRSEAFF. In DNA form, the CDR3 reads TGCGCCAGCAGCTTGGAAGGGAGGTCTGAAGCTTTCTTT.